This T cell receptor beta chain was identified in a study of blood T cell repertoires in COVID-19 (dated by TCRdb to about 2020). Regarding the study in general: Collaborator samples came from the United States, Italy and Spain and covered acute and convalescent phases of COVID-19. The material from the prospective study consisted of cDNA or gDNA derived from T cells, B-cell-depleted T cells, or PBMCs. Subjects who had been exposed to COVID-19, were actively infected with it, or had recovered from it provided the deeply sampled blood TCRbeta repertoires that made up the dataset. The repertoires were released in a freely available public database intended as a resource for research on the immune response to SARS-CoV-2. Samples were obtained from the ongoing ImmuneRACE study (first 160 participants) and from 1,254 subjects provided by 6 global collaborators. The sample metadata nearly always contained a de-identified subject ID, COVID-19 status, age in years and sex. Where available, HLA class I and class II types were taken from metadata supplied by the sample provider and were not determined by assay-based typing. General study outcomes and caveats: The quantity of clinical and demographic metadata differed by source and by participant and was supplied without curation.

Collaborating institutions collected whole blood in K2EDTA tubes following their own protocols. Collaborator samples were shipped for TCRbeta analysis as frozen whole blood, isolated PBMCs, or DNA extracted from either sample type. The CDR3, cysteine through phenylalanine, is 14 amino acids long. The entry retains the CDR3 DNA only, 42 bases that are in frame from base 1. CDR1 and CDR2, looked up from the germline V gene, are SGHRS and YFSETQ. The trim is 3 bases for V and 0 bases for J, with a gap of 9 bases between the germline ends. TCRbeta CDR3 regions were amplified from genomic DNA using the immunoSEQ Assay, a bias-controlled multiplex PCR. As for how the authors treated the data: The number of nucleated cells in each sample was estimated by amplification of reference gene primers within the assay. To quantify the absolute abundance of each unique TCRbeta CDR3 rearrangement, sequence reads were collapsed and filtered. For each sample, productive Simpson clonality was calculated by taking the square root of Simpson's diversity index across productive rearrangements. Held by TCRdb, this immuneACCESS table contains in-frame sequences only and omits some clones. Under half of the omission traces to an unresolved V gene where checked; the cause of the rest is unknown. V and J calls and clone size are given by that table; D and trimming were obtained from the DNA. The sample table lists roughly 100,000 clones, about 88% of them with a count of one. The ten top clones hold under 3% of the sample.

This clone was found a few times. The specificity of this receptor is unknown. Base qualities are not recorded, but no much larger clone differs from it by a single base. This sequence originates from a man aged 45-65 years with active or convalescent COVID-19. The sequencing input was peripheral blood. The chain is encoded by TRBV5-1 joined to TRBJ1-1, with the D gene uncertain. The CDR3 in this case is CASSSINMNTEAFF. The DNA sequence is TGCGCCAGCAGCTCCATAAACATGAACACTGAAGCTTTCTTT.